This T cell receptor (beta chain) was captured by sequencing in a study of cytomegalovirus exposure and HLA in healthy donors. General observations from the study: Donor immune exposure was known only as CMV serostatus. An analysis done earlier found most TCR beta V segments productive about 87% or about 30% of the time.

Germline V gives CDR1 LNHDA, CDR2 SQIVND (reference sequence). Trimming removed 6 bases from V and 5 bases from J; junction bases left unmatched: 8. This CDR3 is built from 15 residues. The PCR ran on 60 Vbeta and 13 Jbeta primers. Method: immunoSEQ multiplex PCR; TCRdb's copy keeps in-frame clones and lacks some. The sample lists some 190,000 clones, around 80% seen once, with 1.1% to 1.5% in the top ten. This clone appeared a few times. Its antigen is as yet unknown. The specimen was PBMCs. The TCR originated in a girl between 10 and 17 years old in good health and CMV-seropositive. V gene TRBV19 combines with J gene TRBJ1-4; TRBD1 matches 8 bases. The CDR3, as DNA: TGTGCCAGTAGAATTCGGCAGGGGGCGAATGAAAAACTGTTTTTT. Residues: CASRIRQGANEKLFF.